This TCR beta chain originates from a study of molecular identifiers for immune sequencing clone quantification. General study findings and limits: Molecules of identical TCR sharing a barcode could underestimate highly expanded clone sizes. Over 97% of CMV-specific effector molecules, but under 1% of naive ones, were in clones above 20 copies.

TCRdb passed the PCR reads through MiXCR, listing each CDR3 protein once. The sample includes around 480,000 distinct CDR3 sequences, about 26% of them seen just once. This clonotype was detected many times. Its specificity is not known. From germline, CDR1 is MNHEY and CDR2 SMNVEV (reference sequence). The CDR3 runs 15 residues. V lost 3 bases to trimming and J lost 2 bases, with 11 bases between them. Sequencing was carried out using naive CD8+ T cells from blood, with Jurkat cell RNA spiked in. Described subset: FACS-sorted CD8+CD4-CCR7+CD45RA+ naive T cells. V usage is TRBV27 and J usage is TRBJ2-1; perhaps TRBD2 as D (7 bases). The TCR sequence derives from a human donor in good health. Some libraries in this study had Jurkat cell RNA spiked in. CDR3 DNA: TGTGCCAGCAGTTTGGGAGGGGGTCCCTACAATGAGCAGTTCTTC. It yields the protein CASSLGGGPYNEQFF.